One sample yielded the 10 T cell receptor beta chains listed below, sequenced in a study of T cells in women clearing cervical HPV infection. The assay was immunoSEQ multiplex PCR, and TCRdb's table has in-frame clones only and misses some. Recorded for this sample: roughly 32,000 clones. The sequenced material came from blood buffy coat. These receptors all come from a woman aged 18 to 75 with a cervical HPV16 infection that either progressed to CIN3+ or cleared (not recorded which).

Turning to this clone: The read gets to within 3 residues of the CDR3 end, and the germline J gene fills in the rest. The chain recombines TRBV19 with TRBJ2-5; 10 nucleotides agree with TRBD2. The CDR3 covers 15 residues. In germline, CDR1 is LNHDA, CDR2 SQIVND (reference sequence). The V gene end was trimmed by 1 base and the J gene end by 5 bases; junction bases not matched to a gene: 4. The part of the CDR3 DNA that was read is TGTGCCAGTAGTATAGGTACTAGCGGGGCCGAGACC. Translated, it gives CASSIGTSGAET. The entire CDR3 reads CASSIGTSGAETQYF.

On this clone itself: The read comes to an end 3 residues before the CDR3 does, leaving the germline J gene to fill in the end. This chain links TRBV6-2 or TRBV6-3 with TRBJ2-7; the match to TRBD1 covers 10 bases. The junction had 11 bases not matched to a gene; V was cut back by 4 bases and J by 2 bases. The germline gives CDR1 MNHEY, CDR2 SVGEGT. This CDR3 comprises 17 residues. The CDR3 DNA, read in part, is TGTGCCAGCAGTTTCCAAAAACCGGGACAGGGGCCCTACGAG. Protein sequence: CASSFQKPGQGPYE. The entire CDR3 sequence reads CASSFQKPGQGPYEQYF.

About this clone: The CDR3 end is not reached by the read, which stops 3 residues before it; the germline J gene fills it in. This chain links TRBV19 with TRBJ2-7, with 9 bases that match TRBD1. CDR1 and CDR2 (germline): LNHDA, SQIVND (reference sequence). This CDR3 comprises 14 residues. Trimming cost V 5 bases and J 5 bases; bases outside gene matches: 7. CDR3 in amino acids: CASSPRTGANEQYF. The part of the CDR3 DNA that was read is TGTGCCAGTAGTCCCCGGACAGGGGCGAACGAG.

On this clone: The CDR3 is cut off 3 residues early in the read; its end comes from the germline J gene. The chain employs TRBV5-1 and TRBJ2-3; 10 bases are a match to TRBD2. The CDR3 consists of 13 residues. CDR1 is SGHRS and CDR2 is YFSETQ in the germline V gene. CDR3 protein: CASSSSGRETQYF. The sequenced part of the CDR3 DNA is TGCGCCAGCAGCTCTAGCGGGAGAGAGACG.

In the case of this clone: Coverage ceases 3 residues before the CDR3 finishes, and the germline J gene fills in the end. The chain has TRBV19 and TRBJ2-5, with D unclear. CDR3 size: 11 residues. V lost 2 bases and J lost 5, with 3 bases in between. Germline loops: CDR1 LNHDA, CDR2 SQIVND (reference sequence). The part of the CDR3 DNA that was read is TGTGCCAGTAGTATACGGGAGACC. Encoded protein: CASSIRET. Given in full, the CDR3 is CASSIRETQYF.

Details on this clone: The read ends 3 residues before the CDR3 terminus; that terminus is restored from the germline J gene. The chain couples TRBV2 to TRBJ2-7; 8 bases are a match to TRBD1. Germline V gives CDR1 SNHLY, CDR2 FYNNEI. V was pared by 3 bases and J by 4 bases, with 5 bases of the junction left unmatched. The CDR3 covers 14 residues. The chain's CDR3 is CASSDQGALYEQYF. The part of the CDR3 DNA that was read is TGTGCCAGCAGTGATCAGGGGGCTCTATACGAG. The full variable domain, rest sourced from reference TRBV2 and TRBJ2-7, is EPEVTQTPSHQVTQMGQEVILRCVPISNHLYFYWYRQILGQKVEFLVSFYNNEISEKSEIFDDQFSVERPDGSNFTLKIRSTKLEDSAMYFCASSDQGALYEQYFGPGTRLTVT.

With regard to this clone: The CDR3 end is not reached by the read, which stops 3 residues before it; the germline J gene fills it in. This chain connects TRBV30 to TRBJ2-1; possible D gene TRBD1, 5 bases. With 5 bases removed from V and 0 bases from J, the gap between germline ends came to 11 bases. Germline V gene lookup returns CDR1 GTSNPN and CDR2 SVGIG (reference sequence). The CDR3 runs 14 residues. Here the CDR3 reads CAWWQGNSYNEQFF. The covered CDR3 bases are TGTGCCTGGTGGCAGGGAAACTCCTACAATGAG.

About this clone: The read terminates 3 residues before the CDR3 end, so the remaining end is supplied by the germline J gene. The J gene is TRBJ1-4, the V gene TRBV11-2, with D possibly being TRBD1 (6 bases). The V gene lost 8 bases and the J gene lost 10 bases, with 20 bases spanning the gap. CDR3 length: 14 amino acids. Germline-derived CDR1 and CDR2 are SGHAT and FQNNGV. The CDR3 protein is CASSPGQGSGKLFF. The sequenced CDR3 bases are TGTGCCAGCTCTCCTGGTCAGGGGAGCGGAAAA. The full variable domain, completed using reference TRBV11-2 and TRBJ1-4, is EAGVAQSPRYKIIEKRQSVAFWCNPISGHATLYWYQQILGQGPKLLIQFQNNGVVDDSQLPKDRFSAERLKGVDSTLKIQPAKLEDSAVYLCASSPGQGSGKLFFGSGTQLSVL.

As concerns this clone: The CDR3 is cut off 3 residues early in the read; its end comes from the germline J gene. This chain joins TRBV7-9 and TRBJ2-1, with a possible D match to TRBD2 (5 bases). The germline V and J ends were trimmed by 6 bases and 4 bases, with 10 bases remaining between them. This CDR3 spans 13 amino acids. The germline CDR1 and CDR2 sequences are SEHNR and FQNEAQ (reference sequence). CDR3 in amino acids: CASSPTSYNEQFF. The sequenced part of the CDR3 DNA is TGTGCCAGCAGTCCCACTAGTTACAATGAG. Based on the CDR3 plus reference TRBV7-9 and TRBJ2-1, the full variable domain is DTGVSQNPRHKITKRGQNVTFRCDPISEHNRLYWYRQTLGQGPEFLTYFQNEAQLEKSRLLSDRFSAERPKGSFSTLEIQRTEQGDSAMYLCASSPTSYNEQFFGPGTRLTVL.

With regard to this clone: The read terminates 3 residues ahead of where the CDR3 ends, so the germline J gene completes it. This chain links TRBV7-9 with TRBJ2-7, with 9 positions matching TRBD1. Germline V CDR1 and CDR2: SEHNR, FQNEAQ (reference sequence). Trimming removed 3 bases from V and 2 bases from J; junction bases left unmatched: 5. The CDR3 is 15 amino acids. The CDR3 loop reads CASSFGTGLPYEQYF. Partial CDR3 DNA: TGTGCCAGCAGCTTTGGGACAGGGCTTCCCTACGAG.